This T cell receptor beta chain was captured by sequencing in a study of Ad26.COV2.S vaccination and SARS-CoV-2 variants. Looking at the study overall: Trial arm assignment for the donor was COV1001 Ad26.COV2.S.

Treatment noted: some 20 received Ad26.COV2.S at low or high dose, single or two shots; five or six received placebo; per-sample allocation not given. After the first vaccine or placebo injection, samples were drawn on day 63. Trimming removed 1 base at V and 4 bases at J, with 1 base between. CDR1 MGHRA and CDR2 YSYEKL come from the germline V gene. There are 12 residues in the CDR3. This table comes from immunoSEQ multiplex PCR, and its TCRdb copy is limited to in-frame clones, with some not included. This table holds roughly 300,000 clones, 85% to 90% found once. The sequence was collected from a person between 18 and 65 years old who received the Ad26.COV2.S COVID-19 vaccine or a placebo. J is TRBJ2-2 and V is TRBV4-1, with D hard to call. Sequenced material: peripheral blood, taken in a trial of Ad26.COV2.S vaccine versus placebo. CDR3 nucleotides: TGCGCCAGCAGCCAAGGCACCGGGGAGCTGTTTTTT. Residues: CASSQGTGELFF.